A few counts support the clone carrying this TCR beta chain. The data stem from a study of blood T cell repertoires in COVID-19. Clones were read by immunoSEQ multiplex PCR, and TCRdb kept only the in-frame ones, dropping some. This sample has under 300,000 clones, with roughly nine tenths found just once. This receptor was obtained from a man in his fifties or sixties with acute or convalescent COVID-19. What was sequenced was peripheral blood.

The chain's CDR3 is CASSMRLPGADTEAFF. The CDR3 bases are TGTGCCAGTAGTATGAGGTTACCAGGAGCGGACACTGAAGCTTTCTTT. This chain uses TRBV19 with TRBJ1-1; D gene unclear. Germline-derived CDR1 and CDR2 are LNHDA and SQIVND (reference sequence). The CDR3 totals 16 residues. The germline V and J ends were trimmed by 3 bases and 3 bases, with 17 bases remaining between them.